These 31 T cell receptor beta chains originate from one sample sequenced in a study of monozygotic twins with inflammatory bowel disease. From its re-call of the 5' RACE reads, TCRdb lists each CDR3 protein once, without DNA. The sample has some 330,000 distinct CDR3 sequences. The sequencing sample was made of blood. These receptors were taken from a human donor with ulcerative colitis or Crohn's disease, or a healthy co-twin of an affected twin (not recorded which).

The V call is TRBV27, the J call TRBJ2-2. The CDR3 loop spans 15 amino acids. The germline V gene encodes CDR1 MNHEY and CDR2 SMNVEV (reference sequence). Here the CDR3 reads CASSLKLPNTGELFF.

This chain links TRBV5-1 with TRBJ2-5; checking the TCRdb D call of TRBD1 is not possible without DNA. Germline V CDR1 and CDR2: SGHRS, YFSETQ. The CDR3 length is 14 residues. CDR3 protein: CASSLRQGQETQYF.

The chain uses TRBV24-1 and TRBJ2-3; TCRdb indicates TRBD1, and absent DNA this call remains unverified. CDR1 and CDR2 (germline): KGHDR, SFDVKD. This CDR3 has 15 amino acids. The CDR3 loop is CATSELRQGAHTQYF.

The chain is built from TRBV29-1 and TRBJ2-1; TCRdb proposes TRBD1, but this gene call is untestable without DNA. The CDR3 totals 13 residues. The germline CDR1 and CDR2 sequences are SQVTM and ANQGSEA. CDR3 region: CSVDLGPNNEQFF.

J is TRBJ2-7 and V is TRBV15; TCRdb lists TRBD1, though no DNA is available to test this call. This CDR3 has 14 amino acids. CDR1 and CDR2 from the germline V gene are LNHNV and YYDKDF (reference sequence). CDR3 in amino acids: CATSRNTGASEQYF.

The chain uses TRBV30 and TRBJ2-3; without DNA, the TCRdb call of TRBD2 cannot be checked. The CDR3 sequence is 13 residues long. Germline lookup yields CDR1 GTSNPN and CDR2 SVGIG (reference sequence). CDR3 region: CAWSAGVVDTQYF.

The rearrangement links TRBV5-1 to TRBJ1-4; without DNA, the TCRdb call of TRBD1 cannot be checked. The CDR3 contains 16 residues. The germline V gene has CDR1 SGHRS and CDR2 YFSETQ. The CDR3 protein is CASSPGQFATNEKLFF.

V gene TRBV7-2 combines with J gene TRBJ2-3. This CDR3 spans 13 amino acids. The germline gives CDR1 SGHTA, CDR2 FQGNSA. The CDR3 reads CASSPTFSDTQYF.

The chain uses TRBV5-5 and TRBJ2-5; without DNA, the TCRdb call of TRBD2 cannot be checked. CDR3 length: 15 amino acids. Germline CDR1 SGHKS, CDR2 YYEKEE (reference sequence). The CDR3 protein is CASSLEGLHQETQYF.

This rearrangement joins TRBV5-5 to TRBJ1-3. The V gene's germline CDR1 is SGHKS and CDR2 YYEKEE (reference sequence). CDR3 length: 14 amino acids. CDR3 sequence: CASRTASSGNTIYF.

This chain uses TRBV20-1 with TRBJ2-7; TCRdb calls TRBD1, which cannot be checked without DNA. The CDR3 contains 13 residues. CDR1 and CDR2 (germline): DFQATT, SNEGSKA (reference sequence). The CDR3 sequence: CSAIPRGLYEQYF.

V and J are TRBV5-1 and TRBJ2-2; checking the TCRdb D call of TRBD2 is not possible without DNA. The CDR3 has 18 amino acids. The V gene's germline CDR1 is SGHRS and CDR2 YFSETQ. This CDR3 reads CASSLGSGSKTYTGELFF.

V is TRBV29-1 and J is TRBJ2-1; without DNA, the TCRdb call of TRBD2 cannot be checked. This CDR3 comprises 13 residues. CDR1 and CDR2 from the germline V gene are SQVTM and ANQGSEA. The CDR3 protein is CSVATRFGPEQFF.

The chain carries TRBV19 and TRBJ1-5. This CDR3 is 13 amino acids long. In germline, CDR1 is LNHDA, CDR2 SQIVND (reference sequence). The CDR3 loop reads CASIGRNNQPQHF.

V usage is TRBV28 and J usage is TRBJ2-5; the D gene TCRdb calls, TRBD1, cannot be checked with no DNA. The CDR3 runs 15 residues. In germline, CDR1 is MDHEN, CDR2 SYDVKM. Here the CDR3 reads CASSPSGVGRETQYF.

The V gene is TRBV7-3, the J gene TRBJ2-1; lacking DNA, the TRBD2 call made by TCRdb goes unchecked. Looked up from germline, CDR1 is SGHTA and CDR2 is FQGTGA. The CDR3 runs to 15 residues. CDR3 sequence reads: CASKLAGGSYNEQFF.

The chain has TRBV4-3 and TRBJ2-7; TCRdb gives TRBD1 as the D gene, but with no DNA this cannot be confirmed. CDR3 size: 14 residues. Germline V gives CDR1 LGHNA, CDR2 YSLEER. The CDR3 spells CASSLLDTPYEQYF.

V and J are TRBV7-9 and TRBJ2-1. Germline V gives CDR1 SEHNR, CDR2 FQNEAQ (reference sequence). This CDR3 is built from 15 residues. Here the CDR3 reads CASSSQKLSYNEQFF.

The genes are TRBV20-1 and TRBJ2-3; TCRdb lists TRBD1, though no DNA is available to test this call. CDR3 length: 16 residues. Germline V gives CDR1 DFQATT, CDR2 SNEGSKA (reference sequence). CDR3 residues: CSARGPGGTSTDTQYF.

CDR3 amino acids: CASSDTNRDRALKTLFF. This sequence joins TRBV6-4 and TRBJ1-1; TCRdb reports TRBD1, a call that lacks DNA to check it against. The CDR3 length is 17 residues. Germline assignment: CDR1 MRHNA and CDR2 SNTAGT.

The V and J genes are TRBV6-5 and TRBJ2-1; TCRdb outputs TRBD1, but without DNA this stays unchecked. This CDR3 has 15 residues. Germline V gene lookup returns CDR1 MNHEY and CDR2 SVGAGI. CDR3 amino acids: CASSYGTGGWNEQFF.

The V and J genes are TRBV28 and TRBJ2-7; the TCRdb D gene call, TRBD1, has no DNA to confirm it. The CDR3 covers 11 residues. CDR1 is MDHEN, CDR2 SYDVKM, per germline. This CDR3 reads CASSHRVEQYF. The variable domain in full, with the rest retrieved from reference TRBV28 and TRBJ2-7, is DVKVTQSSRYLVKRTGEKVFLECVQDMDHENMFWYRQDPGLGLRLIYFSYDVKMKEKGDIPEGYSVSREKKERFSLILESASTNQTSMYLCASSHRVEQYFGPGTRLTVT.

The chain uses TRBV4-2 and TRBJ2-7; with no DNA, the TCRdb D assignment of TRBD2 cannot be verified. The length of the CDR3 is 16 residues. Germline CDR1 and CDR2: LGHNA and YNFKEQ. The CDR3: CASSQAGTSGTYEQYF.

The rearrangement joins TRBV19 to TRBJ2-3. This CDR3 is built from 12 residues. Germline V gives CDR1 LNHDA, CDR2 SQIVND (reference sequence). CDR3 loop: CASSMGKSTQYF. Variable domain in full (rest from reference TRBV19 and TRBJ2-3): DGGITQSPKYLFRKEGQNVTLSCEQNLNHDAMYWYRQDPGQGLRLIYYSQIVNDFQKGDIAEGYSVSREKKESFPLTVTSAQKNPTAFYLCASSMGKSTQYFGPGTRLTVL.

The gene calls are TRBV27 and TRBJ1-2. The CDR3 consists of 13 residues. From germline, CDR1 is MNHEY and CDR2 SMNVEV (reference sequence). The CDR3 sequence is CASSLTGRAIYTF.

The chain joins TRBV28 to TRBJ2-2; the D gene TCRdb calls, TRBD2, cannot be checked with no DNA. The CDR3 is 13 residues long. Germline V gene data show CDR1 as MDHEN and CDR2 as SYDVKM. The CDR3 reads CAIEGANTGELFF.

The CDR3 region is CASREVPSGTDTQYF. The rearrangement uses TRBV5-1 and TRBJ2-3; with no DNA, the TCRdb D assignment of TRBD2 cannot be verified. The CDR3 extends over 15 amino acids. Germline loops: CDR1 SGHRS, CDR2 YFSETQ.

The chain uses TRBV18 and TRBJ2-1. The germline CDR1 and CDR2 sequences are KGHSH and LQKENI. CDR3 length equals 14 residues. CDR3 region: CASSSDLKNNEQFF.

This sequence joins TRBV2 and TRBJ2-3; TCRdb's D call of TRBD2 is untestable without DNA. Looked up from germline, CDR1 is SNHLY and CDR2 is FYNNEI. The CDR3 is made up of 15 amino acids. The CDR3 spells CASPTSGGGPDTQYF.

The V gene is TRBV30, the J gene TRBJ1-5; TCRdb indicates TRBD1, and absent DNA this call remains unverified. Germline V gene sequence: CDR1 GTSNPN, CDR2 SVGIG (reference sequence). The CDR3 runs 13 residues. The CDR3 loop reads CAWGDRRYQPQHF.

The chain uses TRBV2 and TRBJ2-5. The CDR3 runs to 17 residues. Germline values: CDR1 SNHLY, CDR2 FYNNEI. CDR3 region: CASSPHPFGEIGETQYF. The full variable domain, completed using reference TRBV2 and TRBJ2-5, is EPEVTQTPSHQVTQMGQEVILRCVPISNHLYFYWYRQILGQKVEFLVSFYNNEISEKSEIFDDQFSVERPDGSNFTLKIRSTKLEDSAMYFCASSPHPFGEIGETQYFGPGTRLLVL.